This passage covers 28 T cell receptor beta chains from one sample sequenced in a study of post-analysis software for immune sequencing data (dated by TCRdb to between 2015 and 2016). Study-wide conclusions, independent of this receptor: Patients showed significantly higher frequencies than controls for roughly five TRBV segments, among them TRBV5-6, TRBV5-1 and TRBV20-1.

These receptors' antigens are unknown. Library preparation used PCR. The instrument was an Illumina HiSeq 2500. Unique molecular identifiers were incorporated into TCR beta cDNA libraries to reduce PCR and sequencing biases. In-frame beta chains were kept once TCRdb had trimmed the public reads at Q25 with fastp and called clones with MiXCR. Here each entry gathers all rows of one CDR3 protein and keeps the most common genes and DNA. The sample includes hundreds of thousands of distinct CDR3 sequences, with roughly 36% observed a single time. Of the sample, around an eighth is held by the ten largest clones. Material: blood. Receptors were obtained from a girl aged 5-17 years with multiple sclerosis.

This sequence joins TRBV5-1 and TRBJ2-3; the D is unclear. This CDR3 has 14 amino acids. CDR1 and CDR2 from the germline V gene are SGHRS and YFSETQ. The V gene lost 0 bases and the J gene lost 2 bases, with 7 bases spanning the gap. For the CDR3, the DNA is TGCGCCAGCAGCTTGGGAGGTCCCACAGATACGCAGTATTTT. Its protein is CASSLGGPTDTQYF.

This clonotype has only a few counts. This chain joins TRBV29-1 and TRBJ1-2; D perhaps matches TRBD1 (5 bases). This CDR3 region has 15 residues. Trimming took off 3 bases at V and 4 bases at J, with 18 bases between the two ends. The V gene's germline CDR1 is SQVTM and CDR2 ANQGSEA. The chain's CDR3 is CSVDVRGETFYGYTF. CDR3 bases: TGCAGCGTTGATGTGCGGGGCGAGACCTTCTATGGCTACACCTTC.

This clonotype came up a few times. The V call is TRBV5-1, the J call TRBJ1-6; D gene ambiguous. V lost 0 bases, J lost 8 bases, and 12 bases lay in between. The CDR3 runs 15 residues. Per germline, CDR1 SGHRS and CDR2 YFSETQ. The CDR3 DNA reads TGCGCCAGCAGCTTGGCCGGACTCGGATATTCACCCCTCCACTTT. It is translated as CASSLAGLGYSPLHF. The full variable domain, in which reference TRBV5-1 and TRBJ1-6 provide the parts outside the CDR3, is KAGVTQTPRYLIKTRGQQVTLSCSPISGHRSVSWYQQTPGQGLQFLFEYFSETQRNKGNFPGRFSGRQFSNSRSEMNVSTLELGDSALYLCASSLAGLGYSPLHFGNGTRLTVT.

The chain joins TRBV10-3 to TRBJ2-5; D might be TRBD1 or TRBD2, each matching 5 bases. The CDR3 is 13 residues long. Per the germline V gene, CDR1 is ENHRY and CDR2 is SYGVKD. Trimming stripped 2 bases from V and 1 base from J, with 5 bases between. The CDR3 DNA is TGTGCCATCAGTGAGGGGGGCCAAGAGACCCAGTACTTC. Protein sequence: CAISEGGQETQYF.

The chain employs TRBV7-3 and TRBJ2-5; D unresolved. The CDR3 contains 14 residues. Germline assignment: CDR1 SGHTA and CDR2 FQGTGA. With 2 bases removed from V and 1 base from J, the gap between germline ends came to 8 bases. CDR3 protein: CASSLGVGQETQYF. For the CDR3, the DNA is TGTGCCAGCAGCTTAGGGGTAGGCCAAGAGACCCAGTACTTC.

V and J are TRBV20-1 and TRBJ1-1, with D unclear. V was cut by 6 bases and J by 0 bases, with 8 bases left in between. The length of the CDR3 is 12 residues. The germline CDR1 and CDR2 sequences are DFQATT and SNEGSKA (reference sequence). The chain's CDR3 is CSARVLNTEAFF. The CDR3 DNA sequence: TGCAGTGCACGGGTCCTGAACACTGAAGCTTTCTTT.

This clonotype was detected ten times or more. CDR3 sequence (DNA): TGCGCCAGCAGCTTAGGGTATGCGCAGTTCTTC. Encoded protein: CASSLGYAQFF. This sequence joins TRBV5-1 and TRBJ2-1; D is undetermined. V was clipped by 2 bases and J by 12 bases, with 9 bases between them. The CDR3 is 11 residues long. CDR1 and CDR2 (germline): SGHRS, YFSETQ.

The chain is built from TRBV7-9 and TRBJ1-1; D is possibly TRBD1 (5 bases). V was pared by 3 bases and J by 2 bases, with 13 bases between. CDR3 size: 15 residues. Germline V gives CDR1 SEHNR, CDR2 FQNEAQ (reference sequence). This CDR3 is CASSLGGTINTEAFF. The CDR3, as DNA: TGTGCCAGCAGCTTGGGCGGGACGATTAACACTGAAGCTTTCTTT.

This clonotype was detected only once. The chain is built from TRBV7-6 and TRBJ2-7; D is ambiguous. Germline values: CDR1 SGHVS, CDR2 FNYEAQ. There are 15 residues in the CDR3. The V end lost 1 base, the J end lost 8 bases, and 18 bases lay between the germline ends. The DNA of the CDR3 is TGTGCCAGCAGCTTAGATGGCAGGCCTTATATCAAGCAGTACTTC. Translating gives CASSLDGRPYIKQYF.

A few counts support this clonotype. This sequence joins TRBV20-1 and TRBJ2-5; 8 nucleotides line up with TRBD2. The end of the DNA fits TRBJ2-7 better, so the J call may be wrong. This CDR3 is 16 amino acids long. Germline values: CDR1 DFQATT, CDR2 SNEGSKA (reference sequence). CDR3 coding DNA: TGCAGTGCTAGAGGCCAAATCGGGGGGGCAGAGTACGAGCAGTACTTC. It encodes CSARGQIGGAEYEQYF.

A few counts support this clonotype. J is TRBJ2-1 and V is TRBV5-1, with D tentatively TRBD1 (6 bases). Germline CDR1 SGHRS, CDR2 YFSETQ. V lost 3 bases and J lost 1, with 11 bases in between. The CDR3 is made up of 15 amino acids. CDR3 DNA sequence: TGCGCCAGCAGCTCGGTCACAGGGTCCTACAATGAGCAGTTCTTC. This codes for CASSSVTGSYNEQFF.

V is TRBV12-3 or TRBV12-4 and J is TRBJ1-5, with D hard to call. The CDR3 extends over 15 amino acids. V was clipped by 3 bases and J by 1 base, with 10 bases between them. In nucleotides, the CDR3 is TGTGCCAGCAGTTTGGAGGATGGGAGCAATCAGCCCCAGCATTTT. Its translation is CASSLEDGSNQPQHF.

The chain combines TRBV11-2 with TRBJ2-3; TRBD2 matches 11 bases. CDR3 length equals 17 residues. Germline CDR1 reads SGHAT; CDR2 reads FQNNGV. V gave up 7 bases and J gave up 2 bases; unmatched junction bases: 11. CDR3 loop: CASTWRLAGPPTDTQYF. CDR3 sequence (DNA): TGTGCCAGCACCTGGAGACTAGCGGGGCCCCCCACAGATACGCAGTATTTT.

This chain uses TRBV28 with TRBJ2-3; D remains unclear. This CDR3 spans 14 amino acids. Germline V gene lookup returns CDR1 MDHEN and CDR2 SYDVKM. V shed 5 bases and J shed 4 bases, with 13 bases lying between them. CDR3 sequence (DNA): TGTGCCAGCAGTCTTGGGATGGGCCCAGATACGCAGTATTTT. Translated, it gives CASSLGMGPDTQYF.

This clonotype was counted a few times. The chain is built from TRBV5-1 and TRBJ2-3, with TRBD2 matching over 11 bases. CDR1 SGHRS and CDR2 YFSETQ come from the germline V gene. Losses at the gene ends were 2 bases for V and 6 bases for J; bases not matched to a gene: 5. The CDR3 extends over 15 amino acids. CDR3 sequence: CASSFTSGGWDTQYF. For the CDR3, the DNA is TGCGCCAGCAGCTTTACTAGCGGGGGCTGGGATACGCAGTATTTT.

This rearrangement joins TRBV29-1 to TRBJ1-2; D gene uncertain. Per the germline V gene, CDR1 is SQVTM and CDR2 is ANQGSEA. Trimming pared 5 bases from V and 1 base from J, leaving 20 bases between. CDR3 length: 16 amino acids. The CDR3 sequence is CSVWMETPGYNYGYTF. The CDR3 DNA reads TGCAGCGTTTGGATGGAAACCCCGGGGTATAACTATGGCTACACCTTC. The whole variable domain, filled in from reference TRBV29-1 and TRBJ1-2, reads SAVISQKPSRDICQRGTSLTIQCQVDSQVTMMFWYRQQPGQSLTLIATANQGSEATYESGFVIDKFPISRPNLTFSTLTVSNMSPEDSSIYLCSVWMETPGYNYGYTFGSGTRLTVV.

This clonotype was counted between two and nine times. The chain has TRBV5-6 and TRBJ1-5, with D perhaps matching TRBD1 (5 bases). Trimming stripped 0 bases from V and 3 bases from J, with 19 bases between. There are 18 residues in the CDR3. Germline lookup yields CDR1 SGHDT and CDR2 YYEEEE. The CDR3: CASSLAGSGILDNQPQHF. The CDR3 bases are TGTGCCAGCAGCTTGGCAGGGTCGGGAATTTTGGACAATCAGCCCCAGCATTTT.

By frequency in the sample, this clonotype is medium-sized. This rearrangement joins TRBV7-9 to TRBJ2-5; D is possibly TRBD1 (6 bases). This CDR3 has 14 amino acids. Per germline, CDR1 SEHNR and CDR2 FQNEAQ (reference sequence). With 3 bases removed from V and 3 bases from J, the gap between germline ends came to 11 bases. This CDR3 reads CASSLDSPEETQYF. The CDR3 bases are TGTGCCAGCAGCTTGGACAGCCCCGAAGAGACCCAGTACTTC.

V gene TRBV7-6 combines with J gene TRBJ1-5; tentative D call: TRBD1 (6 bases). V shed 5 bases and J shed 3 bases, with 8 bases lying between them. The CDR3 runs to 13 residues. Germline loops: CDR1 SGHVS, CDR2 FNYEAQ. The CDR3 coding sequence is TGTGCCAGCAGCGGGGGCTACAATCAGCCCCAGCATTTT. It encodes CASSGGYNQPQHF.

The chain joins TRBV4-2 to TRBJ1-2; D unclear. This CDR3 has 15 residues. The V gene lost 0 bases and the J gene lost 2 bases, with 10 bases spanning the gap. Germline-derived CDR1 and CDR2 are LGHNA and YNFKEQ. The CDR3 nucleotides are TGTGCCAGCAGCCAAGATGGGCATGGGAACTATGGCTACACCTTC. Translated, it gives CASSQDGHGNYGYTF.

This chain joins TRBV5-1 and TRBJ2-1, with D maybe TRBD1 (5 bases). Germline CDR1 reads SGHRS; CDR2 reads YFSETQ. V lost 4 bases to trimming and J lost 8 bases, with 16 bases between them. The CDR3 contains 14 residues. CDR3 sequence (DNA): TGCGCCAGCAGCCGCGTAGCTGGGGCGGATGAGCAGTTCTTC. This codes for CASSRVAGADEQFF.

This clonotype was picked up one time. The chain couples TRBV25-1 to TRBJ1-4, with unresolved D. There are 14 residues in the CDR3. Germline-derived CDR1 and CDR2 are MGHDK and SYGVNS. The germline V and J ends were trimmed by 3 bases and 0 bases, with 5 bases remaining between them. The CDR3: CASSEAATNEKLFF. The CDR3, as DNA: TGTGCCAGCAGTGAGGCCGCAACTAATGAAAAACTGTTTTTT. The full variable domain, in which reference TRBV25-1 and TRBJ1-4 provide the parts outside the CDR3, is EADIYQTPRYLVIGTGKKITLECSQTMGHDKMYWYQQDPGMELHLIHYSYGVNSTEKGDLSSESTVSRIRTEHFPLTLESARPSHTSQYLCASSEAATNEKLFFGSGTQLSVL.

The V call is TRBV28, the J call TRBJ1-2, with D tentatively TRBD1 (5 bases). CDR3 length: 14 residues. With 6 bases removed from V and 0 bases from J, the gap between germline ends came to 11 bases. The germline gives CDR1 MDHEN, CDR2 SYDVKM. The CDR3 is CASSGATTNYGYTF. The CDR3 DNA reads TGTGCCAGCAGCGGGGCAACCACTAACTATGGCTACACCTTC.

This clonotype was counted only a few times. The chain combines TRBV20-1 with TRBJ2-6, with 8 bases that match TRBD1. CDR1 and CDR2 (germline): DFQATT, SNEGSKA (reference sequence). The CDR3 is 18 amino acids. V gave up 0 bases and J gave up 2 bases; unmatched junction bases: 9. The CDR3 nucleotides read TGCAGTGCTAGAGATGTTTTCCAGGGGGCCGCTGGGGCCAACGTCCTGACTTTC. It specifies CSARDVFQGAAGANVLTF.

The rearrangement uses TRBV15 and TRBJ2-7; D is possibly TRBD1 (5 bases). CDR1 is LNHNV, CDR2 YYDKDF, per germline (reference sequence). The CDR3 covers 15 residues. Trimming pared 5 bases from V and 3 bases from J, leaving 17 bases between. Here the CDR3 reads CATSSNRKGFYEQYF. CDR3 sequence (DNA): TGTGCCACCAGCTCTAATCGGAAGGGGTTCTACGAGCAGTACTTC.

This sequence joins TRBV6-1 and TRBJ2-1, with D uncertain. The CDR3 is 16 amino acids. V shed 5 bases and J shed 0 bases, with 14 bases lying between them. Germline assignment: CDR1 MNHNS and CDR2 SASEGT. The CDR3 DNA follows: TGTGCCAGCAGTCCACTGACTGGGTACTCCTACAATGAGCAGTTCTTC. Translation: CASSPLTGYSYNEQFF.

The chain has TRBV5-6 and TRBJ2-7, with no clear D. Per the germline V gene, CDR1 is SGHDT and CDR2 is YYEEEE. Trimming took off 3 bases at V and 6 bases at J, with 10 bases between the two ends. The CDR3 has 12 residues. The DNA of the CDR3 is TGTGCCAGCAGCTCAACCACGGGCGAGCAGTACTTC. Amino acids: CASSSTTGEQYF.

The gene calls are TRBV5-1 and TRBJ2-7; 8 nucleotides align to TRBD2. V dropped 5 bases and J dropped 4; count of bases not matched to a gene: 8. Per the germline V gene, CDR1 is SGHRS and CDR2 is YFSETQ. This CDR3 is 14 amino acids long. CDR3 in DNA: TGCGCCAGCAGATCAGCGGGGGCCAATTACGAGCAGTACTTC. It specifies CASRSAGANYEQYF.